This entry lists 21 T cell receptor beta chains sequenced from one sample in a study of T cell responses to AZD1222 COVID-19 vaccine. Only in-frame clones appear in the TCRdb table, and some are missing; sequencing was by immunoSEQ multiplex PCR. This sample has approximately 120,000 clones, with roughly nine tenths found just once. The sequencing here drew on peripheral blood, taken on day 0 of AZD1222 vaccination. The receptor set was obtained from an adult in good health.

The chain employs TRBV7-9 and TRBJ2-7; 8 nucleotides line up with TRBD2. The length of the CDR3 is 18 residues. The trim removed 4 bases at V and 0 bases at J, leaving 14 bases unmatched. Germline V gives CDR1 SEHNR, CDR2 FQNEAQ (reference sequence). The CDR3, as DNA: TGTGCCAGCAGCTCCCGACTCGCAAGCGGGGGCTTCTCCTACGAGCAGTACTTC. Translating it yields CASSSRLASGGFSYEQYF.

CDR3 sequence: CASRLDSNYGYTF. The DNA for the CDR3 is TGTGCCAGCAGGCTAGACAGTAACTATGGCTACACCTTC. The chain carries TRBV6-5 and TRBJ1-2, with D maybe TRBD1 (5 bases). V was trimmed by 6 bases and J by 1 base, leaving 9 bases between them. The CDR3 has 13 residues. From germline, CDR1 is MNHEY and CDR2 SVGAGI.

In DNA, the CDR3 is TGTGCCAGCAGTGAAATAGGGGGTTCGGGTCAGCCCCAGCATTTT. This sequence encodes CASSEIGGSGQPQHF. The rearrangement links TRBV6-1 to TRBJ1-5, with D perhaps TRBD1 (6 bases). The CDR3 is made up of 15 amino acids. Germline CDR1 reads MNHNS; CDR2 reads SASEGT. V shed 2 bases and J shed 6 bases, with 14 bases lying between them.

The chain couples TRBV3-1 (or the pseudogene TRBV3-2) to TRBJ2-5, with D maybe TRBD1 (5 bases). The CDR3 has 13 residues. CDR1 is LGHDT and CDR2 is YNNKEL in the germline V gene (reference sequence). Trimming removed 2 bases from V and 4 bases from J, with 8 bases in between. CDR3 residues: CASSQQGRETQYF. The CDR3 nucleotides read TGTGCCAGCAGCCAACAGGGCCGAGAGACCCAGTACTTC.

CDR3 region: CASWTGGSGANVLTF. The DNA for the CDR3 is TGTGCCAGTTGGACAGGGGGCTCTGGGGCCAACGTCCTGACTTTC. J is TRBJ2-6 and V is TRBV28, with TRBD1 matching 10 bases. Per germline, CDR1 MDHEN and CDR2 SYDVKM. The junction had 2 bases not matched to a gene; V was cut back by 9 bases and J by 0 bases. The CDR3 loop spans 15 amino acids. The full variable domain, rest sourced from reference TRBV28 and TRBJ2-6, is DVKVTQSSRYLVKRTGEKVFLECVQDMDHENMFWYRQDPGLGLRLIYFSYDVKMKEKGDIPEGYSVSREKKERFSLILESASTNQTSMYLCASWTGGSGANVLTFGAGSRLTVL.

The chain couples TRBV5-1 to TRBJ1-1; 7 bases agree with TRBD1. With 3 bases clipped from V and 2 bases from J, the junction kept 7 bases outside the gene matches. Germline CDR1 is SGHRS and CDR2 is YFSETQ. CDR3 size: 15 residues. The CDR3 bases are TGCGCCAGCAGCTCCCAGGGGGGACCCAACACTGAAGCTTTCTTT. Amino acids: CASSSQGGPNTEAFF.

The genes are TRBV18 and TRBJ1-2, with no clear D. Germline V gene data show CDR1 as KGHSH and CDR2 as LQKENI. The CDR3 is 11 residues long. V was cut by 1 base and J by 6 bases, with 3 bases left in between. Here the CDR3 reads CASSPQDGYTF. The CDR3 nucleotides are TGTGCCAGCTCACCACAGGATGGCTACACCTTC.

The chain's CDR3 is CASSRQGYGYTF. The DNA of the CDR3 is TGTGCCAGCAGCCGACAGGGCTATGGCTACACCTTC. The chain links TRBV6-5 to TRBJ1-2; the match to TRBD1 covers 7 bases. Germline trimming cut 6 bases from V and 4 bases from J; bases unmatched to any gene: 2. Germline assignment: CDR1 MNHEY and CDR2 SVGAGI. This CDR3 region has 12 residues.

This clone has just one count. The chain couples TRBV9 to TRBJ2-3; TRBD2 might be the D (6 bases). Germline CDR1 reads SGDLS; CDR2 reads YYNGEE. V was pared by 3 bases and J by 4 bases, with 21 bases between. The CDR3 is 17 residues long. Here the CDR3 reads CASSANRGSDGPDTQYF. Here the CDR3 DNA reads TGTGCCAGCAGCGCCAACCGGGGGTCCGACGGCCCAGATACGCAGTATTTT.

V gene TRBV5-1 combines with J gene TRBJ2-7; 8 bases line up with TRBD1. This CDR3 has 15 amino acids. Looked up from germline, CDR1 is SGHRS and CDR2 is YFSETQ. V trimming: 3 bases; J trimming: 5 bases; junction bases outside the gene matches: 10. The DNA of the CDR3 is TGCGCCAGCAGCTCCGGACAGGGCAAGCAGGACGAGCAGTACTTC. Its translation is CASSSGQGKQDEQYF.

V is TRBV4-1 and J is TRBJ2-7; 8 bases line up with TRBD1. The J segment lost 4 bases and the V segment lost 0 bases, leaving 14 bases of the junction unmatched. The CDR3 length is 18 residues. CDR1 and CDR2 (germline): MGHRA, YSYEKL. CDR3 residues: CASSQERGPAGGAYEQYF. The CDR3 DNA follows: TGCGCCAGCAGCCAAGAAAGGGGTCCGGCAGGGGGCGCGTACGAGCAGTACTTC.

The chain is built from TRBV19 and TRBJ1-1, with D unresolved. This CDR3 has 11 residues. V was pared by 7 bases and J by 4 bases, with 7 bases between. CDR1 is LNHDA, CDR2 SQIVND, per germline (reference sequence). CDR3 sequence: CASMRVTEAFF. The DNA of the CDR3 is TGTGCCAGTATGCGAGTCACTGAAGCTTTCTTT.

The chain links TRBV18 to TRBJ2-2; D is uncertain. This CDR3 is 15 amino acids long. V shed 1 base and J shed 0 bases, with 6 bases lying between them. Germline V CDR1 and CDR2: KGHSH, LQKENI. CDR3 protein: CASSPRQANTGELFF. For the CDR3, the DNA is TGTGCCAGCTCACCACGTCAGGCGAACACCGGGGAGCTGTTTTTT.

CDR3 nucleotides: TGTGCCAGTACGGATTGGATGACTGAAGCTTTCTTT. Translating gives CASTDWMTEAFF. The chain uses TRBV28 and TRBJ1-1, with no clear D. The germline CDR1 and CDR2 sequences are MDHEN and SYDVKM. Trimming cost V 9 bases and J 5 bases, with 13 bases left between them. The CDR3 is 12 amino acids.

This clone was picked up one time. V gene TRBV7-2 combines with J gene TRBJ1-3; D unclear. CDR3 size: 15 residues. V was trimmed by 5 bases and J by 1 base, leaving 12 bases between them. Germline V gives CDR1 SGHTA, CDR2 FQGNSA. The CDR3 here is CASSPARGSGNTIYF. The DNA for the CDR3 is TGTGCCAGCAGCCCCGCCCGGGGATCTGGAAACACCATATATTTT. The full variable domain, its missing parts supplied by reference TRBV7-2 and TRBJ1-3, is GAGVSQSPSNKVTEKGKDVELRCDPISGHTALYWYRQSLGQGLEFLIYFQGNSAPDKSGLPSDRFSAERTGGSVSTLTIQRTQQEDSAVYLCASSPARGSGNTIYFGEGSWLTVV.

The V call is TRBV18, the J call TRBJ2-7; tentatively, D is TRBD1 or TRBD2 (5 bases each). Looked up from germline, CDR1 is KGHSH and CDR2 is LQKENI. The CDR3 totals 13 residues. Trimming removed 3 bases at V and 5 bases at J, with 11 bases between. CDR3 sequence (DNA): TGTGCCAGCTCACCGGGGGTAGGGGACGAGCAGTACTTC. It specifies CASSPGVGDEQYF.

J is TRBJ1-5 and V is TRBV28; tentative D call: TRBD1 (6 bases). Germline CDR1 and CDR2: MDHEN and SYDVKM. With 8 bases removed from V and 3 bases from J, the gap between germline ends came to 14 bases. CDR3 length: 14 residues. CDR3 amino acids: CASGGRTANQPQHF. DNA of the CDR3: TGTGCCAGCGGGGGCCGAACCGCCAATCAGCCCCAGCATTTT.

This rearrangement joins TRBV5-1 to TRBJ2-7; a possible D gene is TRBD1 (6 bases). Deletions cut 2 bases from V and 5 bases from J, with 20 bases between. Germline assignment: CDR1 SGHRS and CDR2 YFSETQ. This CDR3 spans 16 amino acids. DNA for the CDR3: TGCGCCAGCAGCTTTACCCCCGAGACAGGACTCCACGAGCAGTACTTC. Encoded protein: CASSFTPETGLHEQYF.

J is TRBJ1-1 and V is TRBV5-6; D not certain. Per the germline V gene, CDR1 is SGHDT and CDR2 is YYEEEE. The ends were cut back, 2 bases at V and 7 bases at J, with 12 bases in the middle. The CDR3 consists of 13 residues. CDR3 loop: CASSLSLAGEAFF. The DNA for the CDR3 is TGTGCCAGCAGCTTAAGTCTCGCCGGTGAAGCTTTCTTT.

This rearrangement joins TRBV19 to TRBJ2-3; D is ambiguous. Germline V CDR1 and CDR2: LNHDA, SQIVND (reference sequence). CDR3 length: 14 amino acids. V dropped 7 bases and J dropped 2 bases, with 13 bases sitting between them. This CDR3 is CASKSSYLTDTQYF. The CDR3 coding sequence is TGTGCCAGTAAGTCGAGCTACCTCACAGATACGCAGTATTTT.

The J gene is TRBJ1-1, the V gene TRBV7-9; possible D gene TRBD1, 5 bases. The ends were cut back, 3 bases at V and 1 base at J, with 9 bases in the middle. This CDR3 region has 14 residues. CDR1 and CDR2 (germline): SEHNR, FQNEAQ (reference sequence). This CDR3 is CASSFGQTNTEAFF. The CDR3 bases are TGTGCCAGCAGCTTTGGACAAACGAACACTGAAGCTTTCTTT. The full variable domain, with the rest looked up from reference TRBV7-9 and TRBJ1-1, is DTGVSQNPRHKITKRGQNVTFRCDPISEHNRLYWYRQTLGQGPEFLTYFQNEAQLEKSRLLSDRFSAERPKGSFSTLEIQRTEQGDSAMYLCASSFGQTNTEAFFGQGTRLTVV.